The entry below describes one T cell receptor (beta chain). This specimen belongs to a study of control samples from healthy donors and cancer patients. CDR3 length equals 15 residues. The germline gives CDR1 MNHEY, CDR2 SVGAGI. The germline V and J ends were trimmed by 4 bases and 5 bases, with 15 bases remaining between them. Using immunoSEQ multiplex PCR, the repertoire was profiled, and TCRdb retains in-frame clones only, with some absent. This repertoire shows 120,000 or so clones, roughly 87% found once; its top ten account for more than 1.5%. The receptor was isolated from a man aged 18 to 35 in good health. V and J are TRBV6-5 and TRBJ1-5; tentatively, D is TRBD1 (6 bases). Input material: blood. The chain's CDR3 is CASSSRGAGDQPQHF. CDR3 DNA sequence: TGTGCCAGCAGTTCACGGGGGGCTGGGGATCAGCCCCAGCATTTT.